The T cell receptor beta chain described here comes from a study of blood T cell repertoires in COVID-19. Study details: The analysed material was cDNA or gDNA that came from T cells, B-cell-depleted T cells, or PBMCs.

Repertoires were generated with immunoSEQ multiplex PCR, while TCRdb's copy carries only in-frame clones and drops some. The repertoire holds 200,000 to 250,000 clones, with approximately 77% as singletons. Per germline, CDR1 SNHLY and CDR2 FYNNEI. Trimming at V came to 10 bases and at J to 2 bases, leaving 7 bases not matched to a gene. There are 13 residues in the CDR3. The V gene is TRBV2, the J gene TRBJ2-5, with 7 bases that match TRBD2. The TCR comes from a woman at least 80 years old with acute or convalescent COVID-19. Sequences were obtained from peripheral blood. For the CDR3, the DNA is TGTGCCACCTCATGGGGGGGTCAAGAGACCCAGTACTTC. Amino acid sequence: CATSWGGQETQYF. Full variable domain (rest looked up from reference TRBV2 and TRBJ2-5): EPEVTQTPSHQVTQMGQEVILRCVPISNHLYFYWYRQILGQKVEFLVSFYNNEISEKSEIFDDQFSVERPDGSNFTLKIRSTKLEDSAMYFCATSWGGQETQYFGPGTRLLVL.